These T cell receptor beta chains were read from a single sample in a study of T cell changes during pregnancy in multiple sclerosis. The repertoire was sequenced with immunoSEQ multiplex PCR; TCRdb's copy has only in-frame clones and lacks some. This sample has about 68,000 clones, with about 91% found just once. The input for sequencing was peripheral blood, taken in the second trimester of pregnancy. Receptor source: a female donor in good health, enrolled as a control in a pregnancy study. The CDR3 runs from the conserved cysteine through the conserved F or W. The order of the fields is D gene, J gene, V gene, clone size, CDR3 protein, CDR3 DNA. A D gene is named only where the DNA matches it firmly. Size tells how often a clone was seen (once, few, many) or the class of an expanded clone, and some rows leave it out.

TRBD1,TRBJ1-2,TRBV11-1,NA,CASSRQPVRGLGYTF,TGTGCCAGCAGCCGACAACCAGTCAGGGGGCTAGGCTACACCTTC
TRBD2,TRBJ2-5,TRBV28,NA,CASSPPGGEETQYF,TGTGCCAGCAGTCCCCCCGGGGGGGAAGAGACCCAGTACTTC
TRBD2,TRBJ2-1,TRBV27,NA,CASSFTLAGGGNEQFF,TGTGCCAGCAGTTTCACCCTAGCGGGAGGAGGGAATGAGCAGTTCTTC
NA,TRBJ1-1,TRBV29-1,few,CSGLSRGEAFF,TGCAGCGGCCTAAGTAGGGGTGAAGCTTTCTTT
TRBD2,TRBJ2-3,TRBV27,NA,CASSFLVAGGPDTQYF,TGTGCCAGCAGTTTTCTCGTAGCGGGAGGGCCAGATACGCAGTATTTT
NA,TRBJ2-3,TRBV12-2,few,CASRLARVGLDTQYF,TGTGCAAGTCGCTTAGCGAGAGTGGGGCTGGATACGCAGTATTTT
NA,TRBJ1-1,TRBV28,NA,CASSSLGTNTEAFF,TGTGCCAGCAGTTCTCTGGGGACTAACACTGAAGCTTTCTTT
NA,TRBJ1-1,TRBV2,NA,CASSSLQGNTEAFF,TGTGCCAGCAGTTCACTTCAGGGGAACACTGAAGCTTTCTTT
NA,TRBJ1-2,TRBV28,NA,CASYTQGGGGYTF,TGTGCCAGCTATACTCAGGGAGGAGGAGGCTACACCTTC
TRBD2,TRBJ2-1,TRBV6-1,NA,CASSEVVAGLLDEQFF,TGTGCCAGCAGTGAAGTTGTAGCGGGCCTTTTGGATGAGCAGTTCTTC
NA,TRBJ2-3,TRBV5-4,NA,CASSVGASVGDTQYF,TGTGCCAGCAGCGTGGGGGCTAGCGTCGGCGATACGCAGTATTTT
TRBD2,TRBJ2-1,TRBV27,NA,CASSLSGGPGEQFF,TGTGCCAGCAGTTTATCGGGAGGGCCGGGTGAGCAGTTCTTC
TRBD2,TRBJ2-3,TRBV5-1,once,CASSVPSGGSTDTQYF,TGCGCCAGCAGCGTACCTAGCGGGGGTAGCACAGATACGCAGTATTTT
TRBD2,TRBJ2-6,TRBV6-4,NA,CASSDSVAGHSGANVLTF,TGTGCCAGCAGTGACTCCGTAGCGGGCCACTCTGGGGCCAACGTCCTGACTTTC
NA,TRBJ2-2,TRBV7-3,NA,CASSSRGPGELFF,TGTGCCAGCAGCTCCCGGGGTCCCGGGGAGCTGTTTTTT
TRBD2,TRBJ2-3,TRBV7-2,NA,CASSISGGAGDTQYF,TGTGCCAGCAGTATTAGCGGGGGGGCCGGAGATACGCAGTATTTT
NA,TRBJ2-7,TRBV5-6,NA,CASSLAVTYEQYF,TGTGCCAGCAGCTTGGCTGTTACCTACGAGCAGTACTTC
NA,TRBJ1-1,TRBV10-2,NA,CASSGGLGRMNTEAFF,TGCGCCAGCAGCGGAGGGTTGGGTAGAATGAACACTGAAGCTTTCTTT
NA,TRBJ1-2,TRBV28,NA,CASSYEGGYYGYTF,TGTGCCAGCAGTTACGAGGGGGGGTACTATGGCTACACCTTC
NA,TRBJ2-1,TRBV9,NA,CASSDRDGEQFF,TGTGCCAGCAGCGACAGGGATGGTGAGCAGTTCTTC
NA,TRBJ1-2,TRBV7-9,NA,CASTPPLREAGGYTF,TGTGCCAGCACCCCCCCTCTGAGGGAGGCTGGCGGCTACACCTTC
TRBD2,TRBJ2-1,TRBV28,NA,CASSLWEIGAGVRLYNEQFF,TGTGCCAGCAGTTTATGGGAGATCGGGGCGGGAGTTCGACTATACAATGAGCAGTTCTTC
NA,TRBJ1-2,TRBV2,NA,CASSVLGRTSFGYTF,TGTGCCAGCAGTGTCCTGGGGAGGACTAGTTTTGGCTACACCTTC
TRBD2,TRBJ2-3,TRBV19,NA,CASSSQRETDTQYF,TGTGCCAGTAGTAGCCAGCGGGAGACCGATACGCAGTATTTT
NA,TRBJ1-3,TRBV19,NA,CASSQGPGSGNTIYF,TGTGCCAGTAGCCAGGGTCCCGGGTCTGGAAACACCATATATTTT
NA,TRBJ1-1,TRBV19,NA,CASSMGQNTEAFF,TGTGCCAGTAGTATGGGACAGAACACTGAAGCTTTCTTT
NA,TRBJ2-2,TRBV9,once,CASSSREGANGELFF,TGTGCCAGCAGCTCGAGAGAAGGGGCCAACGGGGAGCTGTTTTTT
NA,TRBJ1-1,TRBV18,NA,CASSRGRGIDTEAFF,TGTGCCAGCTCACGAGGGAGGGGTATCGACACTGAAGCTTTCTTT
NA,TRBJ2-3,TRBV4-3,NA,CASSPHRDSTDTQYF,TGCGCCAGCAGCCCCCACAGGGATAGCACAGATACGCAGTATTTT
NA,TRBJ2-1,TRBV7-9,NA,CASSLEDTNEQFF,TGTGCCAGCAGCTTAGAAGACACCAATGAGCAGTTCTTC
NA,TRBJ1-4,TRBV9,NA,CASSPQGGGEKLFF,TGTGCCAGCAGCCCCCAGGGAGGAGGTGAAAAACTGTTTTTT
TRBD2,TRBJ2-7,TRBV5-1,NA,CASSLVTSGSFSPYEQYF,TGCGCCAGCAGCTTGGTTACTAGCGGGTCCTTTTCTCCCTACGAGCAGTACTTC
TRBD1,TRBJ1-2,TRBV27,once,CASSLGRGYGYTF,TGTGCCAGCAGTTTGGGCAGGGGGTATGGCTACACCTTC
NA,TRBJ2-7,TRBV9,NA,CASSEGRDMGEQYF,TGTGCCAGCAGCGAAGGCAGGGACATGGGTGAGCAGTACTTC